The source of this TCR beta chain is a study of blood T cell repertoires in COVID-19. About the study: There were acute and convalescent COVID-19 samples, and they came from the United States, Italy and Spain.

The CDR3 contains 13 residues. Trimming pared 5 bases from V and 1 base from J, leaving 5 bases between. Germline V gene data show CDR1 as MGHDK and CDR2 as SYGVNS. Data came from immunoSEQ multiplex PCR; TCRdb stores just in-frame clones and leaves some out. The table lists about 210,000 clones, roughly 80% of them singletons. The source material was peripheral blood. The TCR originated in a woman in her 70s with COVID-19, enrolled during active disease. This sequence joins TRBV25-1 and TRBJ2-2, with unresolved D. The chain's CDR3 is CASSPQNTGELFF. The DNA of the CDR3 is TGTGCCAGCAGTCCCCAGAACACCGGGGAGCTGTTTTTT.